One sample yielded the 29 T cell receptor beta chains listed below, sequenced in a study of cytomegalovirus exposure and HLA in healthy donors. With 60 Vbeta and 13 Jbeta primers, the PCR was carried out. Sequenced by immunoSEQ multiplex PCR; TCRdb stores in-frame clones only, minus some. In all, the sample yields fewer than 70,000 clones. The sequencing input was PBMCs. These receptors came from a man aged 25 to 40 in good health and CMV-seropositive.

V is TRBV19 and J is TRBJ1-5, with TRBD1 matching over 7 bases. V gave up 5 bases and J gave up 1 base; unmatched junction bases: 8. The CDR3 covers 16 residues. From germline, CDR1 is LNHDA and CDR2 SQIVND (reference sequence). The CDR3 DNA follows: TGTGCCAGTAGTTCACAGGGGTTTAGGAGCAATCAGCCCCAGCATTTT. Translating gives CASSSQGFRSNQPQHF.

The rearrangement joins TRBV4-2 to TRBJ2-7; no clear D gene. Per the germline V gene, CDR1 is LGHNA and CDR2 is YNFKEQ. This CDR3 spans 13 amino acids. Trimming removed 4 bases from V and 4 bases from J, with 11 bases in between. The CDR3 bases are TGTGCCAGCAGCCTAAATACGGGTTACGAGCAGTACTTC. This translates into CASSLNTGYEQYF.

The J gene is TRBJ2-5, the V gene TRBV19, with D maybe TRBD2 (5 bases). CDR1 is LNHDA and CDR2 is SQIVND in the germline V gene (reference sequence). The V gene lost 3 bases and the J gene lost 5 bases, with 16 bases spanning the gap. CDR3 length: 15 amino acids. The CDR3 nucleotides read TGTGCCAGTAGTATGAGGGCCTTAGTATCCGAGACCCAGTACTTC. Encoded protein: CASSMRALVSETQYF.

CDR3 in amino acids: CASSGWDIYEQYF. CDR3 DNA sequence: TGTGCCAGCAGCGGTTGGGACATCTACGAGCAGTACTTC. This chain joins TRBV14 and TRBJ2-7; D possibly corresponds to TRBD1 (6 bases). CDR1 and CDR2 from the germline V gene are SGHDN and FVKESK. V shed 5 bases and J shed 3 bases, with 11 bases lying between them. The CDR3 length is 13 residues.

This chain joins TRBV29-1 and TRBJ2-5, with a possible D match to TRBD2 (7 bases). TRBJ2-7 explains the end of the DNA better; the J call may be wrong. The CDR3 covers 17 residues. Germline V gives CDR1 SQVTM, CDR2 ANQGSEA. In DNA, the CDR3 is TGCAGCGCTTTGGACAGCCGGGGCATCGGGGGGCCCTACGAGCAGTACTTC. Amino acid sequence: CSALDSRGIGGPYEQYF.

The rearrangement uses TRBV4-1 and TRBJ1-4; TRBD1 matches 7 bases. The CDR3 has 15 amino acids. V lost 1 base to trimming and J lost 5 bases; unmatched junction nucleotides: 4. Germline loops: CDR1 MGHRA, CDR2 YSYEKL. CDR3 in DNA: TGCGCCAGCAGCCAAGTAGACAGGGACAATGAAAAACTGTTTTTT. Its translation is CASSQVDRDNEKLFF.

The rearrangement joins TRBV9 to TRBJ2-3; TRBD1 matches at 10 bases. Germline CDR1 is SGDLS and CDR2 is YYNGEE. This CDR3 is 15 amino acids long. V was clipped by 3 bases and J by 5 bases; unmatched bases: 6. CDR3 amino acids: CASSAMGDRGDTQYF. The CDR3 region has the DNA TGTGCCAGCAGCGCGATGGGGGACAGGGGAGATACGCAGTATTTT.

The genes are TRBV18 and TRBJ2-6, with a tentative D call TRBD1 (6 bases). The CDR3 totals 18 residues. The germline V gene encodes CDR1 KGHSH and CDR2 LQKENI. Trimming removed 0 bases from V and 0 bases from J, with 12 bases in between. CDR3 protein: CASSPPTGSLSGANVLTF. CDR3 sequence (DNA): TGTGCCAGCTCACCACCTACAGGGTCCCTCTCTGGGGCCAACGTCCTGACTTTC.

The V gene is TRBV6-5, the J gene TRBJ1-1; D unclear. This CDR3 spans 14 amino acids. CDR1 is MNHEY, CDR2 SVGAGI, per germline. With 5 bases removed from V and 3 bases from J, the gap between germline ends came to 13 bases. CDR3 region: CASSQMIEDTEAFF. In DNA form, the CDR3 reads TGTGCCAGCAGTCAAATGATTGAGGACACTGAAGCTTTCTTT.

The chain carries TRBV13 and TRBJ2-7; possibly TRBD1 for D (6 bases). V was shortened by 5 bases and J by 2 bases, with 16 bases between the two germline ends. CDR1 is PRHDT and CDR2 is FYEKMQ in the germline V gene (reference sequence). The CDR3 totals 15 residues. The DNA of the CDR3 is TGTGCCAGCAGCGTCGGGGAAAGGGGGACCTACGAGCAGTACTTC. Its translation is CASSVGERGTYEQYF.

The CDR3 is CASSRSGTEPSYEQYF. CDR3 DNA: TGTGCCAGCAGCCGCTCCGGTACAGAGCCCTCCTACGAGCAGTACTTC. The chain is built from TRBV11-2 and TRBJ2-7; no firm D call. Germline CDR1 and CDR2: SGHAT and FQNNGV. The CDR3 has 16 residues. V dropped 5 bases and J dropped 0 bases, with 17 bases sitting between them.

The chain joins TRBV18 to TRBJ2-5, with 10 positions matching TRBD2. CDR3 length equals 17 residues. The V gene end was trimmed by 3 bases and the J gene end by 4 bases; junction bases not matched to a gene: 11. The V gene's germline CDR1 is KGHSH and CDR2 LQKENI. The CDR3 region is CASSPPGLAGGRETQYF. The CDR3 DNA follows: TGTGCCAGCTCACCCCCAGGTTTAGCGGGGGGAAGAGAGACCCAGTACTTC.

The genes are TRBV25-1 and TRBJ1-2; 11 bases are a match to TRBD1. Looked up from germline, CDR1 is MGHDK and CDR2 is SYGVNS. V lost 3 bases, J lost 4 bases, and 13 bases stayed unmatched. This CDR3 region has 18 residues. The CDR3: CASSELGGGQGETYGYTF. The DNA for the CDR3 is TGTGCCAGCAGTGAGTTAGGCGGGGGACAGGGGGAGACCTATGGCTACACCTTC.

The genes are TRBV5-1 and TRBJ2-1; 10 bases are shared with TRBD2. This CDR3 has 16 residues. Germline CDR1 and CDR2: SGHRS and YFSETQ. J gave up 3 bases and V 0 bases, and 3 bases lay outside the gene matches. CDR3 bases: TGCGCCAGCAGCTTGGCGCTAGCGGGGGACTACAATGAGCAGTTCTTC. Translating gives CASSLALAGDYNEQFF.

The chain uses TRBV5-4 and TRBJ2-5; TRBD2 matches at 12 bases. The J call is doubtful: the DNA matches TRBJ2-7 better. CDR3 length: 16 amino acids. Germline CDR1 and CDR2: SGHNT and YYREEE (reference sequence). CDR3 coding DNA: TGTGCCAGCAGCTCCGGGACTAGCGGGTACTCCTACGAGCAGTACTTC. Amino acids: CASSSGTSGYSYEQYF.

The J gene is TRBJ2-5, the V gene TRBV7-9; 13 positions agree with TRBD2. The CDR3 runs to 16 residues. Germline-derived CDR1 and CDR2 are SEHNR and FQNEAQ (reference sequence). The ends lost 5 bases at V and 8 bases at J; junction bases unmatched: 11. CDR3 coding DNA: TGTGCCAGCAGCACCGGACCCGGGACTAGCGGGGTTACCCAGTACTTC. It codes for CASSTGPGTSGVTQYF.

The chain joins TRBV30 to TRBJ1-2, with 7 bases lining up with TRBD1. From germline, CDR1 is GTSNPN and CDR2 SVGIG (reference sequence). Trimming took 2 bases from V and 1 from J; bases not matched to a gene: 13. This CDR3 region has 17 residues. The chain's CDR3 is CAWSKPGQPPLNYGYTF. The CDR3 DNA follows: TGTGCCTGGAGTAAACCGGGACAGCCACCACTTAACTATGGCTACACCTTC.

The CDR3 loop reads CASSRQGNQPQHF. CDR3 DNA sequence: TGTGCCAGCAGTAGACAGGGAAATCAGCCCCAGCATTTT. V usage is TRBV6-5 and J usage is TRBJ1-5; 7 nucleotides match TRBD1. Germline trimming cut 5 bases from V and 4 bases from J; bases unmatched to any gene: 2. Germline CDR1 reads MNHEY; CDR2 reads SVGAGI. CDR3 length equals 13 residues.

Regarding this clone: A read error may produce the germline difference seen at one junction end. The chain employs TRBV30 and TRBJ2-3, with D maybe TRBD2 (7 bases). The length of the CDR3 is 16 residues. Germline CDR1 reads GTSNPN; CDR2 reads SVGIG (reference sequence). The CDR3 reads CAWSLSQGGGTDKQYF. The CDR3 region has the DNA TGTGCCTGGAGTCTAAGTCAGGGCGGGGGCACAGATAAGCAGTATTTT.

The rearrangement joins TRBV7-9 to TRBJ1-1, with 9 bases fitting TRBD1. CDR3 length: 14 residues. J was trimmed by 3 bases and V by 5 bases; bases with no gene match: 4. Germline CDR1 and CDR2: SEHNR and FQNEAQ (reference sequence). Here the CDR3 reads CASSPQGADTEAFF. CDR3 nucleotide sequence: TGTGCCAGCAGCCCACAGGGGGCGGACACTGAAGCTTTCTTT. Together with reference TRBV7-9 and TRBJ1-1, the CDR3 gives the full variable domain: DTGVSQNPRHKITKRGQNVTFRCDPISEHNRLYWYRQTLGQGPEFLTYFQNEAQLEKSRLLSDRFSAERPKGSFSTLEIQRTEQGDSAMYLCASSPQGADTEAFFGQGTRLTVV.

V gene TRBV30 combines with J gene TRBJ2-1, with TRBD2 matching 8 bases. CDR3 length: 14 amino acids. V was clipped by 2 bases and J by 6 bases; unmatched bases: 6. Germline lookup yields CDR1 GTSNPN and CDR2 SVGIG (reference sequence). CDR3 coding DNA: TGTGCCTGGAGTATCGGGAGGGCGGGCAATGAGCAGTTCTTC. Its protein product is CAWSIGRAGNEQFF.

V usage is TRBV7-9 and J usage is TRBJ1-4, with 8 nucleotides matching TRBD1. Germline V gives CDR1 SEHNR, CDR2 FQNEAQ (reference sequence). V lost 7 bases and J lost 7; bases outside the gene matches: 8. The CDR3 extends over 14 amino acids. The CDR3 coding sequence is TGTGCCAGCAAAAACCAGGGGGCAGGTGAAAAACTGTTTTTT. Protein sequence: CASKNQGAGEKLFF.

The V and J genes are TRBV30 and TRBJ2-5, with 7 bases fitting TRBD1. CDR1 GTSNPN and CDR2 SVGIG come from the germline V gene (reference sequence). The V segment lost 5 bases and the J segment 2 bases; nucleotides outside the gene matches: 8. The CDR3 runs 14 residues. CDR3 sequence reads: CAWDRAAGQETQYF. The CDR3 region has the DNA TGTGCCTGGGACAGGGCCGCCGGACAAGAGACCCAGTACTTC.

The chain's CDR3 is CASSLEGANTGELFF. CDR3 bases: TGTGCCAGCAGCTTAGAGGGGGCAAACACCGGGGAGCTGTTTTTT. The J gene is TRBJ2-2, the V gene TRBV11-3, with a tentative D call TRBD1 (6 bases). Germline V gives CDR1 SGHNT, CDR2 YENEEA. The V and J ends lost 0 bases and 2 bases respectively, with 7 bases between them. CDR3 length: 15 residues.

A word on this clone: Germline and junction disagree at one end, which may indicate a read error. The chain is built from TRBV7-6 and TRBJ1-2, with a possible D match to TRBD1 (6 bases). Germline-derived CDR1 and CDR2 are SGHVS and FNYEAQ. The CDR3 is 13 amino acids. CDR3: CVSSLQGRTGYTF. CDR3 nucleotides: TGTGTCAGCAGCTTACAGGGTCGGACTGGCTACACCTTC.

The V gene is TRBV23-1, the J gene TRBJ2-1, with 10 bases matching TRBD2. TRBV23-1 is treated as an ORF (open reading frame) with a function not yet certain. J was trimmed by 7 bases and V by 2 bases; bases with no gene match: 11. The CDR3 runs to 17 residues. The CDR3 DNA follows: TGCGCCAGCAGTCAAGTCTCGCGAAGCGGGAGGGTGAATGAGCAGTTCTTC. Residues: CASSQVSRSGRVNEQFF.

The rearrangement uses TRBV5-1 and TRBJ2-7; D is perhaps TRBD2 (6 bases). Trimming cost V 3 bases and J 2 bases, with 12 bases left between them. The germline V gene has CDR1 SGHRS and CDR2 YFSETQ. The length of the CDR3 is 14 residues. CDR3 in amino acids: CASSSRGPPYEQYF. CDR3 nucleotide sequence: TGCGCCAGCAGCTCGCGGGGACCCCCCTACGAGCAGTACTTC.

The CDR3 region is CSALTGVYGYTF. The CDR3 region has the DNA TGCAGCGCCCTAACAGGGGTCTATGGCTACACCTTC. V and J are TRBV29-1 and TRBJ1-2, with TRBD1 matching over 7 bases. This CDR3 has 12 amino acids. The V and J ends lost 7 bases and 4 bases, in that order; junction bases with no gene match: 6. CDR1 is SQVTM, CDR2 ANQGSEA, per germline.

The chain uses TRBV30 and TRBJ2-7; 7 bases line up with TRBD1. This CDR3 is 13 amino acids long. V shed 1 base and J 2 bases; nucleotides not matched to a gene: 2. Germline-derived CDR1 and CDR2 are GTSNPN and SVGIG (reference sequence). The CDR3 sequence: CAWSGDSPYEQYF. Here the CDR3 DNA reads TGTGCCTGGAGTGGGGACAGCCCCTACGAGCAGTACTTC.